Detailed here is one TCR beta chain. The antigen remains undetermined. This sample is part of a study of T cell responses to AZD1222 COVID-19 vaccine. Findings and caveats of the study: Spike-specific TCR breadth rose after two AZD1222 doses, and depth rose as well.

The V gene's germline CDR1 is MDHEN and CDR2 SYDVKM. V was cut by 7 bases and J by 0 bases, with 9 bases left in between. This CDR3 is 14 amino acids long. Generated by immunoSEQ multiplex PCR, the TCRdb table keeps only in-frame clones and is missing some. The table records about 98,000 clones, 88% of them present only once. The TCR comes from an adult in good health. The chain is built from TRBV28 and TRBJ2-2, with D perhaps TRBD1 (5 bases). This sample comprised peripheral blood, obtained on day 0 of AZD1222 vaccination. This CDR3 reads CASKAGSNTGELFF. The DNA of the CDR3 is TGTGCCAGCAAGGCAGGGTCGAACACCGGGGAGCTGTTTTTT.